Below, one TCR beta chain is given with its context. Germline values: CDR1 SGHTA, CDR2 FQGNSA. The length of the CDR3 is 14 residues. J lost 11 bases, V lost 1 base, and 8 bases had no gene match. In the source study's methods: Nucleated cell counts were estimated from reference gene primer amplification. Profiled with immunoSEQ multiplex PCR; TCRdb holds only in-frame clones, not every one. That table furnishes V, J and clone size, whereas the DNA furnished D and trimming. Among some 170,000 clones listed, around 85% were seen once. The data originate from a study of blood T cell repertoires in COVID-19. At the level of the study: Researchers got acute and convalescent COVID-19 samples from the United States, Italy and Spain. PBMCs, B-cell-depleted T cells, or T cells were the source of the cDNA or gDNA that made up the material.

The sequence was obtained from a woman aged 55-70 years with acute or convalescent COVID-19. The sequencing sample was made of peripheral blood. The chain carries TRBV7-2 and TRBJ1-2, with TRBD1 identical over 9 bases. Written as DNA, the CDR3 is TGTGCCAGCAGCTTAGACAGGACAGGGGTTCTTTACACCTTC. It translates to CASSLDRTGVLYTF.